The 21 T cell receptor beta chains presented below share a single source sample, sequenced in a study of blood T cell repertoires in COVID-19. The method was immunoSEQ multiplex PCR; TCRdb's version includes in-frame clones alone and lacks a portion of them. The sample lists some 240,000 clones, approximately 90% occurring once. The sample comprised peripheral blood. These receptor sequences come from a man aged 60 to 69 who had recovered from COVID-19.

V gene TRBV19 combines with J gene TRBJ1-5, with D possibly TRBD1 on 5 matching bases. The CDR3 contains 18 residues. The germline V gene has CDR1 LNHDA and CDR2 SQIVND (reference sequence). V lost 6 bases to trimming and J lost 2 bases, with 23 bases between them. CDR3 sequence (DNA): TGTGCCAGTAGATCCCTTCAGGGTGGTTTTTGGGGCAATCAGCCCCAGCATTTT. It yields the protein CASRSLQGGFWGNQPQHF.

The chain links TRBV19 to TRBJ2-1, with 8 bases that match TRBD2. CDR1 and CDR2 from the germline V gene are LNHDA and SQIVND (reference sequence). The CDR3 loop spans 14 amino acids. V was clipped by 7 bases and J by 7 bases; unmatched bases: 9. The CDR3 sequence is CASNHGGARNEQFF. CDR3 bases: TGTGCCAGTAACCACGGGGGGGCGAGGAATGAGCAGTTCTTC.

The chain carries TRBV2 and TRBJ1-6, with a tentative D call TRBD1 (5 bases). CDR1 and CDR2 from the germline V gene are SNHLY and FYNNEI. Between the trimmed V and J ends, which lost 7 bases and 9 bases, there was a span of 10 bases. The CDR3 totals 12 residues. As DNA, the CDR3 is TGTGCCAGCAAGACAGATACTTCACCCCTCCACTTT. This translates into CASKTDTSPLHF.

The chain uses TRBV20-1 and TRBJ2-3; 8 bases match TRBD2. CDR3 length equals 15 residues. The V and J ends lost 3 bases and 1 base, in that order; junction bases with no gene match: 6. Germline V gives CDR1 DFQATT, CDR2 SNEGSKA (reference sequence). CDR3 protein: CSASVSGAGTDTQYF. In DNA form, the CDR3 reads TGCAGTGCTAGTGTTAGCGGGGCCGGCACAGATACGCAGTATTTT.

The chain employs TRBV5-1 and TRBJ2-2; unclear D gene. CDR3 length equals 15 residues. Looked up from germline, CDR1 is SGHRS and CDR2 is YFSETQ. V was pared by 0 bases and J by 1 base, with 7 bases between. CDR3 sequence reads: CASSLVLLNTGELFF. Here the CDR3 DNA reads TGCGCCAGCAGCTTGGTATTACTGAACACCGGGGAGCTGTTTTTT.

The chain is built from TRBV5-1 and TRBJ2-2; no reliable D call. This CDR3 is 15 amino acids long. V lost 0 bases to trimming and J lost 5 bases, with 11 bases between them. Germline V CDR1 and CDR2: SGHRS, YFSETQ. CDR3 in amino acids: CASSLVASGTGELFF. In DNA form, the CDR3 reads TGCGCCAGCAGCTTGGTGGCCTCGGGTACCGGGGAGCTGTTTTTT.

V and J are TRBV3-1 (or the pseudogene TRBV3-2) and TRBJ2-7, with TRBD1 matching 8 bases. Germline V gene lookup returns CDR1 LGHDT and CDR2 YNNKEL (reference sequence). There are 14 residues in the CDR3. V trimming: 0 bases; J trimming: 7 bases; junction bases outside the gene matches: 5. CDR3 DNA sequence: TGTGCCAGCAGCCAAGACAGGGGGCGAGGGGAGCAGTACGTC. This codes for CASSQDRGRGEQYV.

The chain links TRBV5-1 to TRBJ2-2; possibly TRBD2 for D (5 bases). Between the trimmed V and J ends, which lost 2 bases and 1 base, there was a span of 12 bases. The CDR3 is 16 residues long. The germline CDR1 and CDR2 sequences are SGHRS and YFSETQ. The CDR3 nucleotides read TGCGCCAGCAGCTTTTTAGGGAGCTTGAACACCGGGGAGCTGTTTTTT. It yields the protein CASSFLGSLNTGELFF.

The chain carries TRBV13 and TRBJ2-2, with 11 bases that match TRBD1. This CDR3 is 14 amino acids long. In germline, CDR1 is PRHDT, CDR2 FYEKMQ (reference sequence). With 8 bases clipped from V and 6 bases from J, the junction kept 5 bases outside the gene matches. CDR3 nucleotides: TGTGCCAGCCTCGGACAGGGGGCTTCCGGGGAGCTGTTTTTT. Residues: CASLGQGASGELFF. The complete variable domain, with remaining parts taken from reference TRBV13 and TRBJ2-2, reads AAGVIQSPRHLIKEKRETATLKCYPIPRHDTVYWYQQGPGQDPQFLISFYEKMQSDKGSIPDRFSAQQFSDYHSELNMSSLELGDSALYFCASLGQGASGELFFGEGSRLTVL.

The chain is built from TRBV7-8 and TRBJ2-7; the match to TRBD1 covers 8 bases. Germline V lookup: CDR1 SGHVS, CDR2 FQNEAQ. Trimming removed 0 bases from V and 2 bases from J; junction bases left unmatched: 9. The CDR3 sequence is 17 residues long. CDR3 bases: TGTGCCAGCAGCTTAGCCCCAAATACAGGGGGAGCCTACGAGCAGTACGTC. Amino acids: CASSLAPNTGGAYEQYV.

This CDR3 is CSVEDQGAGQPQHF. As DNA, the CDR3 is TGCAGCGTTGAAGATCAAGGGGCCGGTCAGCCCCAGCATTTT. The V gene is TRBV29-1, the J gene TRBJ1-5; D may be TRBD1 (5 bases). Trimming shortened V by 0 bases and J by 6 bases, and 12 bases separated the two germline ends. Germline CDR1 is SQVTM and CDR2 is ANQGSEA. The CDR3 spans 14 residues.

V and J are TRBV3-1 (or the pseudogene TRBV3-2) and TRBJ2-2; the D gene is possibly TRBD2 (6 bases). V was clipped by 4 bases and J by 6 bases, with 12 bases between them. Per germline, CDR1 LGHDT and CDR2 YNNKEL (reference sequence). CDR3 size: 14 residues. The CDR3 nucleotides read TGTGCCAGCAGCCGGGAGTGGGGGGCCGGGGAGCTGTTTTTT. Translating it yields CASSREWGAGELFF.

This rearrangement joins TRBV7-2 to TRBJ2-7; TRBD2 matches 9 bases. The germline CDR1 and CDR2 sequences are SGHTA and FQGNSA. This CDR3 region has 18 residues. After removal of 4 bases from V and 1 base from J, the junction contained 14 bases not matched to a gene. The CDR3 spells CASSSPRAGGPGSYEQYF. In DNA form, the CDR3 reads TGTGCCAGCAGCTCCCCAAGGGCGGGGGGGCCGGGATCCTACGAGCAGTACTTC.

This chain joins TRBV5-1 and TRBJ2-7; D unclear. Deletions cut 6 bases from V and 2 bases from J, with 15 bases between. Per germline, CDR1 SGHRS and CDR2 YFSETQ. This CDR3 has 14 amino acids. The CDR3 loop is CASTSSGQTYEQYF. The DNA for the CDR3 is TGCGCCAGCACCTCGTCAGGCCAAACCTACGAGCAGTACTTC.

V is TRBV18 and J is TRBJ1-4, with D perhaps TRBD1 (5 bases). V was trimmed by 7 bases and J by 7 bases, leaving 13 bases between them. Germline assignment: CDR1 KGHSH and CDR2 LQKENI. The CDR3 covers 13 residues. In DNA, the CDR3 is TGTGCCAGCTTCAGGGCCTTGGGTGAAAAACTGTTTTTT. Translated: CASFRALGEKLFF.

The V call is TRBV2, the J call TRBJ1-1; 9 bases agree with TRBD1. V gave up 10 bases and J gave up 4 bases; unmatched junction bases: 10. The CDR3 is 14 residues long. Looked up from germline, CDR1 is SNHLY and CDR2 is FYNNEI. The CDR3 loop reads CATGQGRLSTEAFF. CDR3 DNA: TGTGCCACCGGACAGGGGCGGTTGAGCACTGAAGCTTTCTTT.

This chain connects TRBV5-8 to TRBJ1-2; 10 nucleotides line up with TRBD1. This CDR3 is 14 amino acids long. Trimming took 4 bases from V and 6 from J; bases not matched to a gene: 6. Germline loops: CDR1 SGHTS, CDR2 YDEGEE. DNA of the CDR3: TGTGCCAGCAGCCCGGACAGGGGGAGACATGGCTACACCTTC. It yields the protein CASSPDRGRHGYTF. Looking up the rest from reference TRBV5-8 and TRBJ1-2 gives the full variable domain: EAGVTQSPTHLIKTRGQQATLRCSPISGHTSVYWYQQALGLGLQFLLWYDEGEERNRGNFPPRFSGRQFPNYSSELNVNALELEDSALYLCASSPDRGRHGYTFGSGTRLTVV.

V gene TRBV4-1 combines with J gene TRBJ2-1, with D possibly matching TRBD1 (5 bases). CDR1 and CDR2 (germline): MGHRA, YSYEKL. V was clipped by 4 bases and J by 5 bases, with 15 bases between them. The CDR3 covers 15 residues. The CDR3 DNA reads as TGCGCCAGCAGCCTCCAAAGCTACAGGAACAATGAGCAGTTCTTC. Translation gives CASSLQSYRNNEQFF.

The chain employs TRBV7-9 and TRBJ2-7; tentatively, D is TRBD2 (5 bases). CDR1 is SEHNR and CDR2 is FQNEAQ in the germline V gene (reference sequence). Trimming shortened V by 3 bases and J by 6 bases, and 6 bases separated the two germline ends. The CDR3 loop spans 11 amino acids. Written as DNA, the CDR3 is TGTGCCAGCAGCTTTAGCGTCGAGCAGTACTTC. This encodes CASSFSVEQYF. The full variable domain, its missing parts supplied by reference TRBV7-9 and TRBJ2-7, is DTGVSQNPRHKITKRGQNVTFRCDPISEHNRLYWYRQTLGQGPEFLTYFQNEAQLEKSRLLSDRFSAERPKGSFSTLEIQRTEQGDSAMYLCASSFSVEQYFGPGTRLTVT.

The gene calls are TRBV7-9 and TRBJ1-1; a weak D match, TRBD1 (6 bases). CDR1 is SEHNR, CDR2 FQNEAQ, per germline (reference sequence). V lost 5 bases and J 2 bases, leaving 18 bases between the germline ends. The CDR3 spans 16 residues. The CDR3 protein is CASSTPRQGSNTEAFF. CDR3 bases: TGTGCCAGCAGCACCCCCCGCCAGGGGAGCAACACTGAAGCTTTCTTT.

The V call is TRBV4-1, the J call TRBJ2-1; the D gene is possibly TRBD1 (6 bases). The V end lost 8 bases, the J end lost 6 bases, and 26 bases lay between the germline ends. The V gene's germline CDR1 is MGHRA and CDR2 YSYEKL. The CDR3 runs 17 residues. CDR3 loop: CASRTLGASFIRNEQFF. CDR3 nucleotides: TGCGCCAGCCGTACCTTGGGGGCATCCTTTATCCGCAATGAGCAGTTCTTC.